This TCR beta chain was sequenced in a study of a mutant IDH1 vaccine in newly diagnosed glioma. Overall study context: Vaccines began 4-6 weeks after radiotherapy alone, or with temozolomide cycles. Patients previously underwent radiotherapy, temozolomide, or both, and most underwent both.

Here immunoSEQ multiplex PCR was the method, and the copy in TCRdb shows in-frame clones only, minus some. The sample yields tens of thousands of clones, about four fifths seen once. For this clone: Its antigen is not known.

Regarding time point: week 5, during vaccination. Each dose delivered 300 ug of mutant IDH1 20-mer peptide subcutaneously with imiquimod. The sequenced sample was PBMCs, obtained from a glioma patient whose treatment included an IDH1 peptide vaccine. The receptor was isolated from a man aged 40-49 years with glioma.

The chain's CDR3 is CASSQDNRGTSNSPLHF. The CDR3 bases are TGCGCCAGCAGCCAAGATAACCGAGGGACCTCTAATTCACCCCTCCACTTT. The V gene is TRBV4-1, the J gene TRBJ1-6, with D tentatively TRBD1 (5 bases). The CDR3 covers 17 residues. The germline V gene has CDR1 MGHRA and CDR2 YSYEKL. V lost 0 bases to trimming and J lost 6 bases, with 15 bases between them.